A selection of T cell receptor beta chains follows, all from one sample in a study of blood T cell repertoires in COVID-19. The table came from immunoSEQ multiplex PCR; TCRdb's copy has only in-frame clones and leaves some out. The data hold 97,000 or so clones, with roughly 82% observed a single time. The sample consisted of peripheral blood. The receptors shown here come from a man between 65 and 79 years old with active or convalescent COVID-19. CDR3s include the opening cysteine and the closing phenylalanine or tryptophan. Each record gives: D gene, clone size, V gene, J gene, CDR3 DNA, CDR3 protein. A D gene is named only where the DNA matches it firmly. The size field is filled for only some rows; it gives once, few, many or a size class.

TRBD1	NA	TRBV14	TRBJ1-1	TGTGCCAGCAGCCGGACAGGGATCACTGAAGCTTTCTTT	CASSRTGITEAFF
NA	NA	TRBV11-3	TRBJ1-1	TGTGCCAGCAGACCCAGGGGCGGGAACACTGAAGCTTTCTTT	CASRPRGGNTEAFF
NA	NA	TRBV6-5	TRBJ2-1	TGTGCCAGCAGTTACTCGTGGGAAGGGGATGAGCAGTTCTTC	CASSYSWEGDEQFF
NA	NA	TRBV7-8	TRBJ1-1	TGTGCCAGCAGCTTAGACAGGGTCAAAACTGAAGCTTTCTTT	CASSLDRVKTEAFF
NA	NA	TRBV7-9	TRBJ1-5	TGTGCCAGCAGCTTCGGGGATCAGCCCCAGCATTTT	CASSFGDQPQHF
TRBD1	few	TRBV29-1	TRBJ1-2	TGCAGCGCCCGGGACAGGGTGGGTTTTGGCTACACCTTC	CSARDRVGFGYTF
TRBD1	NA	TRBV11-3	TRBJ2-3	TGTGCCAGCAGCTTTATAATGGGACAGGGGACGAATACGCAGTATTTT	CASSFIMGQGTNTQYF
TRBD1	NA	TRBV7-6	TRBJ1-2	TGTGCCAGCAGCCCACCTCCTTACGGACAGGGAGTTGGCTACACCTTC	CASSPPPYGQGVGYTF
TRBD1	NA	TRBV10-3	TRBJ1-1	TGTGCCATCAGCGGGACAGGGACCCAGAACACTGAAGCTTTCTTT	CAISGTGTQNTEAFF
NA	NA	TRBV27	TRBJ1-4	TGTGCCAGCAGTGAGGCCCAAGGAGGGGATGAAAAACTGTTTTTT	CASSEAQGGDEKLFF
NA	NA	TRBV11-3	TRBJ1-2	TGTGCCAGCAGCTTGGGCGCCCCCTATGGCTACACCTTC	CASSLGAPYGYTF
NA	NA	TRBV27	TRBJ1-2	TGTGCCAGCAGGGAGCTCGGGGGGACCTATGGCTACACCTTC	CASRELGGTYGYTF
TRBD1	NA	TRBV6-2/TRBV6-3	TRBJ1-1	TGTGCCAGCAGTTACCCGGACAGGAAAGCTTTCTTT	CASSYPDRKAFF
NA	NA	TRBV6-5	TRBJ1-2	TGTGCCAGCAGTAGCCGTTCATATGGCTACACCTTC	CASSSRSYGYTF
TRBD2	NA	TRBV27	TRBJ2-7	TGTGCCAGCATCAGGGTATGGGGAGGGTACGAGCAGTACTTC	CASIRVWGGYEQYF
NA	few	TRBV5-6	TRBJ1-2	TGTGCCAGCAGCCGGAGGGGCAGGCTCGATGGCTACACCTTC	CASSRRGRLDGYTF
TRBD1	few	TRBV7-2	TRBJ1-1	TGTGCCAGCAGCACCCGACAGGGCCGCGCTTTCTTT	CASSTRQGRAFF
NA	once	TRBV2	TRBJ2-5	TGTGCCAGCAGTCTCACCCCGGGGGTGGAGACCCAGTACTTC	CASSLTPGVETQYF
NA	NA	TRBV29-1	TRBJ1-1	TGCAGCGCCAGGGAATCGGGGAACACTGAAGCTTTCTTT	CSARESGNTEAFF
NA	once	TRBV30	TRBJ1-1	TGTGCCTGGAGTTCAACAGTGGGCACTGAAGCTTTCTTT	CAWSSTVGTEAFF
NA	NA	TRBV5-1	TRBJ2-3	TGCGCCAGCAGCATAGCGGATACGCAGTATTTT	CASSIADTQYF
TRBD1	once	TRBV3-1/TRBV3-2	TRBJ2-3	TGTGCCAGCAGCCAAGCACAGGGGCCAGATACGCAGTATTTT	CASSQAQGPDTQYF
NA	NA	TRBV11-3	TRBJ2-1	TGTGCCAGCAGCTTAGAAGGGGGGGGCTACAATGAGCAGTTCTTC	CASSLEGGGYNEQFF
TRBD1	NA	TRBV18	TRBJ2-1	TGTGCCAGCTCACCAAAGCGACAGGGGACAAGATACAATGAGCAGTTCTTC	CASSPKRQGTRYNEQFF
NA	NA	TRBV7-9	TRBJ2-7	TGTGCCAGCTCCCCCTCGGGAGCTTACGAGCAGTACTTC	CASSPSGAYEQYF
NA	NA	TRBV7-9	TRBJ2-6	TGTGCCAGCAGCCCGGGGTGGGTCTCTGGGGCCAACGTCCTGACTTTC	CASSPGWVSGANVLTF
NA	NA	TRBV6-5	TRBJ1-2	TGTGCCAGCAGTTGGAGGGGCTACACCTTC	CASSWRGYTF
NA	NA	TRBV10-3	TRBJ2-7	TGTGCCATCAGTGAGGCCAGGACCTACGAGCAGTACTTC	CAISEARTYEQYF
TRBD1	NA	TRBV11-2	TRBJ2-3	TGTGCCAGCAGCGTCTCGGACAGGGGGCGTCCCACAGATACGCAGTATTTT	CASSVSDRGRPTDTQYF
NA	NA	TRBV10-3	TRBJ1-3	TGTGCCATCAGTGATTTGAGGGCTCCCCTCTCTGGAAACACCATATATTTT	CAISDLRAPLSGNTIYF
NA	NA	TRBV19	TRBJ1-1	TGTGCCAGTAGCCCGAATGGGCTGAACACTGAAGCTTTCTTT	CASSPNGLNTEAFF
NA	NA	TRBV11-3	TRBJ2-7	TGTGCCAGCAGCTCCACAGGGTCCTACGAGCAGTACTTC	CASSSTGSYEQYF
NA	NA	TRBV4-2	TRBJ1-1	TGTGCCAGCAGCCAAGATCAGGGCTCTGAAGCTTTCTTT	CASSQDQGSEAFF
NA	few	TRBV13	TRBJ1-1	TGTGCCAGCAGCGAGCTCAGGGTTCTGAACACTGAAGCTTTCTTT	CASSELRVLNTEAFF
TRBD1	NA	TRBV7-2	TRBJ1-6	TGTGCCAGCAGCACCGACAGGGCCGGAGGCTCACCCCTCCACTTT	CASSTDRAGGSPLHF
NA	NA	TRBV7-3	TRBJ1-3	TGTGCCAGCAGCCCCATGCCTGGGGACAAGTCAAGCTCTGGAAACACCATATATTTT	CASSPMPGDKSSSGNTIYF
NA	NA	TRBV18	TRBJ1-2	TGTGCCAGCTCACCTTATACAGGGACGGACTATGGCTACACCTTC	CASSPYTGTDYGYTF
NA	once	TRBV14	TRBJ2-2	TGTGCCAGCAGCCAGAGGGGGGGGCCCGGGGAGCTGTTTTTT	CASSQRGGPGELFF
TRBD1	NA	TRBV30	TRBJ2-5	TGTGCCTGGGACAGGGAGAGAGAGACCCAGTACTTC	CAWDRERETQYF
TRBD2	NA	TRBV5-1	TRBJ2-7	TGCGCCAGCAGCCAACTACTAGCGGGGGGAGACGAGCAGTACTTC	CASSQLLAGGDEQYF
NA	NA	TRBV10-2	TRBJ2-5	TGCGCCAGCAGTGGTGACAGTCAAGAGACCCAGTACTTC	CASSGDSQETQYF
NA	NA	TRBV14	TRBJ2-3	TGTGCCAGCAGCCAGACAGGGAGGAGAAGTACGCAGTATTTT	CASSQTGRRSTQYF
NA	NA	TRBV7-8	TRBJ2-3	TGTGCCAGCAGCTTAGGATTCGGGGGCACAGATACGCAGTATTTT	CASSLGFGGTDTQYF
TRBD1	once	TRBV18	TRBJ2-2	TGTGCCAGCTCAGCCGGGACAGGGTGGTCCGGGGAGCTGTTTTTT	CASSAGTGWSGELFF
NA	NA	TRBV12-3/TRBV12-4	TRBJ2-5	TGTGCCAGCAGCTCCGACAGCCAAGAGACCCAGTACTTC	CASSSDSQETQYF
NA	NA	TRBV11-2	TRBJ2-7	TGTGCCAGCAGCTTAGACAGACAGGCTGGCGAGCAGTACTTC	CASSLDRQAGEQYF
TRBD1	NA	TRBV29-1	TRBJ2-1	TGCAGCGTTGAAGACCAGGGGGACAGTTTGAATGAGCAGTTCTTC	CSVEDQGDSLNEQFF
TRBD1	few	TRBV5-8	TRBJ2-5	TGTGCCAGCACCGTCGGGACAGTTTTCCAAGAGACCCAGTACTTC	CASTVGTVFQETQYF
TRBD1	few	TRBV27	TRBJ1-6	TGTGCCAGCAGCAAGGGACAGTCCTTCTATAATTCACCCCTCCACTTT	CASSKGQSFYNSPLHF
TRBD2	NA	TRBV5-1	TRBJ2-7	TGCGCCAGCAGACCTGGACAGCTACTAGCGGATAGCTCCTACGAGCAGTACTTC	CASRPGQLLADSSYEQYF
TRBD2	NA	TRBV4-1	TRBJ2-1	TGCGCCAGCAGCCAGGGAGGGGCTAGCGGGGGACCTAGCTCCTACAATGAGCAGTTCTTC	CASSQGGASGGPSSYNEQFF
TRBD1	once	TRBV7-8	TRBJ2-7	TGTGCCAGCAGCTCGCGAATCTTCCTGGGACAGCGAAGGGACTACGAGCAGTACTTC	CASSSRIFLGQRRDYEQYF
NA	few	TRBV19	TRBJ1-6	TGTGCCAGTAGTATTTCTACAGGTTGGGCCTCACCCCTCCACTTT	CASSISTGWASPLHF